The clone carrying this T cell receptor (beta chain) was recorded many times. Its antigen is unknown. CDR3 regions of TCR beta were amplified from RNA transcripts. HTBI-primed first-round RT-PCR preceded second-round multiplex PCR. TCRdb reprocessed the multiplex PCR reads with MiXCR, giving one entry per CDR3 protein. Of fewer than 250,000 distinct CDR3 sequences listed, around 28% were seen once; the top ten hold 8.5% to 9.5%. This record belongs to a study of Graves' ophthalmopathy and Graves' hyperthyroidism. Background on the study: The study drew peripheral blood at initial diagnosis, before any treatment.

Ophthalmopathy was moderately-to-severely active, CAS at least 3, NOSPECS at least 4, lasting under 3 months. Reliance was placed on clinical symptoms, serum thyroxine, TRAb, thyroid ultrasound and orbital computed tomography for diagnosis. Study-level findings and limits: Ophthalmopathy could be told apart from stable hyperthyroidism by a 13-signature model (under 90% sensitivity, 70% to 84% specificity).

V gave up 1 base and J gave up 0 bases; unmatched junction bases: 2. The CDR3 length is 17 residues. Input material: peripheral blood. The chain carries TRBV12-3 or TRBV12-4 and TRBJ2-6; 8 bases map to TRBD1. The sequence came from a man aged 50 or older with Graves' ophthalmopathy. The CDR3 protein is CASSLGDRRSGANVLTF. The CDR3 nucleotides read TGTGCCAGCAGTTTAGGGGACAGGCGCTCTGGGGCCAACGTCCTGACTTTC.